This T cell receptor beta chain was retrieved from a study of blood T cells in healthy people across ages. Study-level points and caveats: Diversity was higher, and naive CD4+ cells more numerous, in long-lived donors than in aged donors. What prevented conclusive comparison of naive and antigen-experienced cells was that PBMCs were unsorted.

This clonotype has just one count. Its target is unknown. Combining a sample-barcoded 5' primer with a J-beta primer mix, a second PCR ran for roughly 7 to 11 cycles. Per-sample output comprised a minimum of 2.5 million paired-end reads containing CDR3. One entry per CDR3 protein results from TCRdb running MiXCR on the 5' RACE reads. Altogether approximately 730,000 distinct CDR3 sequences are present, about 40% being singletons, with the ten largest covering roughly 20%. Per sample, no less than 5 micrograms of total RNA were extracted. The CDR3 is 15 residues long. V lost 5 bases to trimming and J lost 8 bases, with 18 bases between them. In germline, CDR1 is SEHNR, CDR2 FQNEAQ (reference sequence).

Sequenced sample: blood. This sequence was found in a woman aged 55-70 years in good health. J is TRBJ1-4 and V is TRBV7-9, with unresolved D. The CDR3 DNA reads as TGTGCCAGCAGCGCCCCCGGGAGAGGAATCGAAAAACTGTTTTTT. As protein: CASSAPGRGIEKLFF.